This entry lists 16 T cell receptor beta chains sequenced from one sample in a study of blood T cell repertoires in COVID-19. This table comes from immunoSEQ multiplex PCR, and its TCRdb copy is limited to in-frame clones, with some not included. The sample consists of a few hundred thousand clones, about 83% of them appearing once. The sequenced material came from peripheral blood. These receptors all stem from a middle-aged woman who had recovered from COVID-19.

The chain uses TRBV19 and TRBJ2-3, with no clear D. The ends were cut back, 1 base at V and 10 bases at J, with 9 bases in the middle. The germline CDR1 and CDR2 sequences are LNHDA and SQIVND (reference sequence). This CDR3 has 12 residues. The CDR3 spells CASSIGPGAQYF. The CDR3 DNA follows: TGTGCCAGTAGTATAGGCCCTGGAGCGCAGTATTTT.

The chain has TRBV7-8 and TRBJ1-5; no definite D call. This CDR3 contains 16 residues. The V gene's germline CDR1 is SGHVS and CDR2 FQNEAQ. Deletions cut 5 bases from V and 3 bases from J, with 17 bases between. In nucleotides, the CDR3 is TGTGCCAGCAGCCCTAACTTGAGGAGGAACAATCAGCCCCAGCATTTT. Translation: CASSPNLRRNNQPQHF.

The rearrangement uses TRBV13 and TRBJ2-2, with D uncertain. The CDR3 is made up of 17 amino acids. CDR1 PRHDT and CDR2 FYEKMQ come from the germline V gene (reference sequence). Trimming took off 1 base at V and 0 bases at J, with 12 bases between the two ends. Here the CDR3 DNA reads TGTGCCAGCAGCTTAGAGTGGGTGCGGTCGAACACCGGGGAGCTGTTTTTT. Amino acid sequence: CASSLEWVRSNTGELFF.

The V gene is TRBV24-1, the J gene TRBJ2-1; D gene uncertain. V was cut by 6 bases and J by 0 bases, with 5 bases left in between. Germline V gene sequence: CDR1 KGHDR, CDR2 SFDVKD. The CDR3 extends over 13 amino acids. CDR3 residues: CATSYGSYNEQFF. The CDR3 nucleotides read TGTGCCACCAGTTACGGCTCCTACAATGAGCAGTTCTTC.

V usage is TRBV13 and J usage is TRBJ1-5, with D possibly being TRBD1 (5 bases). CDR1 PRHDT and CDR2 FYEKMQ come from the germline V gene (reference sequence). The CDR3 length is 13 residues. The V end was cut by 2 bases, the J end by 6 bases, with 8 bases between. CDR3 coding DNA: TGTGCCAGCAGCTTACAGGGCGGTCAGCCCCAGCATTTT. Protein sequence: CASSLQGGQPQHF.

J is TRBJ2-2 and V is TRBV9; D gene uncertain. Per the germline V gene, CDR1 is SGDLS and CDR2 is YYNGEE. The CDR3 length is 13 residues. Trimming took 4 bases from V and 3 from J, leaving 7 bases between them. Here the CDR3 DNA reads TGTGCCAGCAGCCCTTCTTACACCGGGGAGCTGTTTTTT. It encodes CASSPSYTGELFF.

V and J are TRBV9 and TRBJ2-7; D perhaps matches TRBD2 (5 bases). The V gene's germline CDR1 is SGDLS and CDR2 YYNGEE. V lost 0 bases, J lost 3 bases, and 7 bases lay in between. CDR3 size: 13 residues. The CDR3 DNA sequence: TGTGCCAGCAGCGTAGGTGGACTCTACGAGCAGTACTTC. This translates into CASSVGGLYEQYF.

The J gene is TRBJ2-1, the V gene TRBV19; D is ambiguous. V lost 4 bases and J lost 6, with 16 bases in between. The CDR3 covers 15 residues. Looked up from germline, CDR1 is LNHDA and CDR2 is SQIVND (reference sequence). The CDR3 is CASSTRLGGFNEQFF. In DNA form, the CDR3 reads TGTGCCAGTAGTACCCGACTGGGTGGATTCAATGAGCAGTTCTTC.

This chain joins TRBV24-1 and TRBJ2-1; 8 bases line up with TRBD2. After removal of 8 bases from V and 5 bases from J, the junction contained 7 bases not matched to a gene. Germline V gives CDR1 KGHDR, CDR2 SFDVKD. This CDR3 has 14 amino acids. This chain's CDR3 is CATTGGIGDNEQFF. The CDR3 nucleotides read TGTGCCACCACGGGAGGGATCGGGGACAATGAGCAGTTCTTC.

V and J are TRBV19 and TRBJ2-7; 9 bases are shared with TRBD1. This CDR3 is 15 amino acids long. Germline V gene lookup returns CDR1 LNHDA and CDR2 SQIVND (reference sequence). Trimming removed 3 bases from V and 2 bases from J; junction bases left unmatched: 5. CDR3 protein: CASSMTGTGTYEQYF. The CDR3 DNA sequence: TGTGCCAGTAGTATGACAGGGACAGGGACCTACGAGCAGTACTTC.

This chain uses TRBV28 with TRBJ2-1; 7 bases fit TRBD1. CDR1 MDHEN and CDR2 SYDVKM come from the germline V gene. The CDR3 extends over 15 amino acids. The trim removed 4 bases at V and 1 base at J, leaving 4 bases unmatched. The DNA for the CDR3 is TGTGCCAGCAGTTCTCAGGGGGTTTCCTACAATGAGCAGTTCTTC. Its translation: CASSSQGVSYNEQFF. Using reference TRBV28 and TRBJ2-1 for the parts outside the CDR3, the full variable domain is DVKVTQSSRYLVKRTGEKVFLECVQDMDHENMFWYRQDPGLGLRLIYFSYDVKMKEKGDIPEGYSVSREKKERFSLILESASTNQTSMYLCASSSQGVSYNEQFFGPGTRLTVL.

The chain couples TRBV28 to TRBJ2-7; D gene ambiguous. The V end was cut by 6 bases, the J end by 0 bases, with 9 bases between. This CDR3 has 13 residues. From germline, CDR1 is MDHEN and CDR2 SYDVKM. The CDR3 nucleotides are TGTGCCAGCAGCCTCGCGAGCTCCTACGAGCAGTACTTC. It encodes CASSLASSYEQYF.

The CDR3 loop is CASSDPGGATGELFF. The CDR3 DNA is TGCGCCAGCAGCGACCCCGGGGGGGCGACCGGGGAGCTGTTTTTT. The rearrangement joins TRBV5-1 to TRBJ2-2; 8 bases line up with TRBD2. The CDR3 length is 15 residues. Germline V gene data show CDR1 as SGHRS and CDR2 as YFSETQ. V lost 4 bases to trimming and J lost 5 bases; unmatched junction nucleotides: 7.

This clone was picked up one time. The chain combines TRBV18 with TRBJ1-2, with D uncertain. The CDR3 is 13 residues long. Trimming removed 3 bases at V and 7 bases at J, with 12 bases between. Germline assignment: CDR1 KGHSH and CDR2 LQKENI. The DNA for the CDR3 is TGTGCCAGCTCACCGGGTGCGGGAACTGGCTACACCTTC. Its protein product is CASSPGAGTGYTF. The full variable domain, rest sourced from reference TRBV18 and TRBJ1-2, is NAGVMQNPRHLVRRRGQEARLRCSPMKGHSHVYWYRQLPEEGLKFMVYLQKENIIDESGMPKERFSAEFPKEGPSILRIQQVVRGDSAAYFCASSPGAGTGYTFGSGTRLTVV.

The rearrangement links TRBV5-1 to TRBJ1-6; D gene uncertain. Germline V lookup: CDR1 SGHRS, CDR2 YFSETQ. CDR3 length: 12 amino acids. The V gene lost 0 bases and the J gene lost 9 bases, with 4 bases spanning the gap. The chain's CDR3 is CASSLDSSPLHF. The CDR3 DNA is TGCGCCAGCAGCTTGGACAGTTCACCCCTCCACTTT.

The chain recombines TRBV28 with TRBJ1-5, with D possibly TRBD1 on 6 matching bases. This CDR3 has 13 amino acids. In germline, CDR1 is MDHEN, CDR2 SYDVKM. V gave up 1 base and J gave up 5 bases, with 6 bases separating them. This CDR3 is CASSLYRDQPQHF. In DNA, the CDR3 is TGTGCCAGCAGTTTATACAGGGATCAGCCCCAGCATTTT. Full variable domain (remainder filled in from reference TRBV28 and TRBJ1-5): DVKVTQSSRYLVKRTGEKVFLECVQDMDHENMFWYRQDPGLGLRLIYFSYDVKMKEKGDIPEGYSVSREKKERFSLILESASTNQTSMYLCASSLYRDQPQHFGDGTRLSIL.